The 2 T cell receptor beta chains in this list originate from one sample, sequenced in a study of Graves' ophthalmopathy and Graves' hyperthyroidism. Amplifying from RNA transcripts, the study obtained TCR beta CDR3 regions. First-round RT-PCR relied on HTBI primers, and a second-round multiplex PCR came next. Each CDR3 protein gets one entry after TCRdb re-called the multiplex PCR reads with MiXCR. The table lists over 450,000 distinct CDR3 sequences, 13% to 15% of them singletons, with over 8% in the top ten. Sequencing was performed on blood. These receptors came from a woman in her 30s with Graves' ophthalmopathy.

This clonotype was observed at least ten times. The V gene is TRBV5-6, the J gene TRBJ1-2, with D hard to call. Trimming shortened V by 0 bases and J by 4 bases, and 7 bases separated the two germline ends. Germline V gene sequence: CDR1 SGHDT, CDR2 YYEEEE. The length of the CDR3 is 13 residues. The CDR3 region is CASSLDFSYGYTF. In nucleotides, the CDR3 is TGTGCCAGCAGCTTGGACTTCAGCTATGGCTACACCTTC.

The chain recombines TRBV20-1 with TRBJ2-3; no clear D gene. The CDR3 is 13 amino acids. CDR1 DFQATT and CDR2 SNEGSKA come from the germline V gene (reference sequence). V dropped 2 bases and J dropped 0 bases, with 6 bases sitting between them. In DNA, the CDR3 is TGCAGTGCTAGACGGCAGAGCACAGATACGCAGTATTTT. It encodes CSARRQSTDTQYF.